These 2 T cell receptor beta chains came from one sample sequenced in a study of shared clonotypes between healthy human individuals. The table came from immunoSEQ multiplex PCR; TCRdb's copy has only in-frame clones and leaves some out. Here the sample spans fewer than 650,000 clones, about 82% being singletons. Sequences were obtained from PBMCs. These receptor sequences come from a woman aged 40 to 55 in good health. Some clones in this sample may be carry-over from other donors' samples.

The chain has TRBV28 and TRBJ2-4, with 10 nucleotides matching TRBD1. Looked up from germline, CDR1 is MDHEN and CDR2 is SYDVKM. The CDR3 loop spans 14 amino acids. V dropped 3 bases and J dropped 7; count of bases not matched to a gene: 3. CDR3 coding DNA: TGTGCCAGCAGTTTGGGACAGGGGTATAACATTCAGTACTTC. Translated: CASSLGQGYNIQYF.

This clone was detected only once. The chain recombines TRBV28 with TRBJ2-2; TRBD1 agrees at 7 bases. The germline gives CDR1 MDHEN, CDR2 SYDVKM. This CDR3 spans 16 amino acids. With 4 bases clipped from V and 3 bases from J, the junction kept 8 bases outside the gene matches. The DNA of the CDR3 is TGTGCCAGCAGTTCCCCGACAGGGATCTACACCGGGGAGCTGTTTTTT. Protein product: CASSSPTGIYTGELFF.